This T cell receptor beta chain was profiled in a study of T-cell memory formation after mild COVID-19. Background on the study: TCR clusters largely stayed donor specific. The study's findings and limits: Clones that shrank (day 15 to 85) were balanced CD4/CD8, whereas later expanders leaned CD4+.

A single record per CDR3 protein comes from TCRdb applying MiXCR to the 5' RACE reads. The table has 400,000 or so distinct CDR3 sequences, 20% seen once. The CDR3 loop spans 13 amino acids. CDR1 and CDR2 from the germline V gene are MNHEY and SVGEGT. V was pared by 7 bases and J by 0 bases, with 8 bases between. This clonotype was counted a few times. The antigen remains undetermined. The chain has TRBV6-2 or TRBV6-3 and TRBJ2-3; D is tentatively TRBD1 or TRBD2 (5 bases each). The specimen was PBMCs or a T cell subset sorted from them (not recorded which). The clonotype comes from an adult woman who had mild COVID-19 (a few samples of this study predate the infection). Cell type and time point are not known. CDR3 coding DNA: TGTGCCAGCACGAGGGACAGCACAGATACGCAGTATTTT. Amino acid sequence: CASTRDSTDTQYF.